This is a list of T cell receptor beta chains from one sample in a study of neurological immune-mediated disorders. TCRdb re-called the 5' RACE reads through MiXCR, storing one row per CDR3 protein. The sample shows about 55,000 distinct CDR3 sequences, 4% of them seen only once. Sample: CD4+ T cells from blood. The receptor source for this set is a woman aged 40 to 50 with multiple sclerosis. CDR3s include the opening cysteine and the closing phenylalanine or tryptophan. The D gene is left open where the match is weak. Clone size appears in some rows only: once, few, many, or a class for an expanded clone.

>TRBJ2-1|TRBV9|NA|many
CASSVNPWGNREGNEQFF
TGTGCCAGCAGCGTAAATCCTTGGGGCAACAGGGAAGGTAATGAGCAGTTCTTC
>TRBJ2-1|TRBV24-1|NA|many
CATSGSPHNEQFF
TGTGCCACTTCAGGGAGTCCCCACAATGAGCAGTTCTTC
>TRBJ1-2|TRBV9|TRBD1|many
CASSPPGQGTYGYTF
TGTGCCAGCAGCCCTCCGGGACAGGGAACCTATGGCTACACCTTC
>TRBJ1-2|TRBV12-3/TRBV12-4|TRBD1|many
CASSSRTGGPWGYTF
TGTGCCAGCAGTTCAAGAACAGGGGGCCCGTGGGGCTACACCTTC
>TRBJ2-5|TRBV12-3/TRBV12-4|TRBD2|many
CASSPRLAGGQETQYF
TGTGCCAGCAGTCCCCGACTAGCGGGGGGGCAAGAGACCCAGTACTTC
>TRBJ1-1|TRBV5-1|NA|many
CASGRDKNTEAFF
TGCGCCAGCGGGAGAGACAAAAACACTGAAGCTTTCTTT
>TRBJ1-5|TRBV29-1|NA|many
CSVAEDRYQPQHF
TGCAGCGTCGCAGAGGACCGTTATCAGCCCCAGCATTTT
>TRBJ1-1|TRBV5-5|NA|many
CASSRTPELNTEAFF
TGTGCCAGCAGTAGGACCCCAGAATTGAACACTGAAGCTTTCTTT
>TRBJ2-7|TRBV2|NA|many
CASSEERQARRNF
TGTGCCAGCAGTGAAGAAAGACAGGCCAGAAGAAACTTC
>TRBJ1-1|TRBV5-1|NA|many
CASSSAGSNTEAFF
TGCGCCAGCAGCTCCGCGGGATCGAACACTGAAGCTTTCTTT
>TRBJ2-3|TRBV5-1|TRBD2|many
CASSSKRGGGLTDTQYF
TGCGCCAGCAGCTCGAAGAGGGGCGGGGGACTCACAGATACGCAGTATTTT
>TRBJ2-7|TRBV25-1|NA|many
CASSSRREQYF
TGTGCCAGCAGTTCGAGGCGCGAGCAGTACTTC
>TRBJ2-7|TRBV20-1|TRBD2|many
CSARISGSEQYF
TGCAGTGCTAGAATTAGCGGGTCCGAGCAGTACTTC
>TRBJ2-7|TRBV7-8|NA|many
CASSPRTVGYEQYF
TGTGCCAGCAGCCCCCGGACAGTAGGCTACGAGCAGTACTTC
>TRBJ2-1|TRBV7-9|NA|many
CASSLGQDEQFF
TGTGCCAGCAGCTTAGGTCAGGATGAGCAGTTCTTC
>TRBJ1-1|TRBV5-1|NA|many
CASSLVGTVTEAFF
TGCGCCAGCAGCTTGGTCGGGACGGTAACTGAAGCTTTCTTT
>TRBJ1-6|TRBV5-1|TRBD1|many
CASSSDRGGSSPLHF
TGCGCCAGCAGCTCCGACAGGGGTGGTAGTTCACCCCTCCACTTT
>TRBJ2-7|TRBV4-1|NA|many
CASSQDPPTGVSYEQYF
TGCGCCAGCAGCCAAGACCCGCCCACGGGGGTTTCCTACGAGCAGTACTTC
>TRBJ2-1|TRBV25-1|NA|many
CASSEAYNEQFF
TGTGCCAGCAGTGAGGCCTACAATGAGCAGTTCTTC
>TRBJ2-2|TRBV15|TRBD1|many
CATSRSGQGTGELFF
TGTGCCACCAGCAGATCCGGACAGGGGACCGGGGAGCTGTTTTTT
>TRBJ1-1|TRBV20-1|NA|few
CSARDGSGRNTEAFF
TGCAGTGCTAGAGATGGGTCCGGACGGAACACTGAAGCTTTCTTT
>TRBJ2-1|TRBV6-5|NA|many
CASKPLISSYNEQFF
TGTGCCAGCAAGCCCCTTATAAGCTCCTACAATGAGCAGTTCTTC
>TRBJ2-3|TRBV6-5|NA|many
CASSSNTDTQYF
TGTGCCAGCAGCTCCAACACAGATACGCAGTATTTT
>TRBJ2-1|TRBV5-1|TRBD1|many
CASSSDRPNNEQFF
TGCGCCAGCAGCTCGGACAGGCCAAACAATGAGCAGTTCTTC
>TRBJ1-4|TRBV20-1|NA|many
CSALRDTLTNEKLFF
TGCAGTGCGCTACGGGACACCCTAACTAATGAAAAACTGTTTTTT
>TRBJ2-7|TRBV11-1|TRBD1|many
CASSLGQFYEQYF
TGTGCCAGCAGCTTGGGACAGTTCTACGAGCAGTACTTC
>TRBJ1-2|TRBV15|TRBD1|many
CATSRILDRVHGYTF
TGTGCCACCAGCAGAATCCTTGACAGGGTGCATGGCTACACCTTC
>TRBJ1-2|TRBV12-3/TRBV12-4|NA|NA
CASTGWNNGGHYGYTF
TGTGCAAGCACCGGGTGGAACAACGGAGGACACTATGGCTACACCTTC
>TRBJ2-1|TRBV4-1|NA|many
CASSQPRIQNEQFF
TGCGCCAGCAGCCAACCCAGAATCCAAAATGAGCAGTTCTTC
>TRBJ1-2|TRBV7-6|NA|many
CASSAGRGPDGYTF
TGTGCCAGCAGCGCGGGGCGGGGGCCCGATGGCTACACCTTC
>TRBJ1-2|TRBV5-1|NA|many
CASSLQLPAVNYGYTF
TGCGCCAGCAGCTTACAACTGCCCGCCGTTAACTATGGCTACACCTTC
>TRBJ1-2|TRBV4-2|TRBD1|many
CASSQDFVGQEAGYTF
TGTGCCAGCAGCCAAGATTTCGTCGGACAGGAGGCTGGCTACACCTTC
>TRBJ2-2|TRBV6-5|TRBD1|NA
CASRPPTGFTGELFF
TGTGCCAGCAGGCCTCCGACAGGGTTCACCGGGGAGCTGTTTTTT
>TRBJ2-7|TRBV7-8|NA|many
CASSWDSTSYEQYF
TGTGCCAGCAGCTGGGACTCGACGTCCTACGAGCAGTACTTC
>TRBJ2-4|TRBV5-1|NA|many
CASSLERASNIQYF
TGCGCCAGCAGCTTGGAAAGGGCGAGCAACATTCAGTACTTC
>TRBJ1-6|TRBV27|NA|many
CASKGRGSYNSPLHF
TGTGCCAGCAAAGGACGGGGGTCCTATAATTCACCCCTCCACTTT
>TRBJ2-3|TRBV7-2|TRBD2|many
CASSSGLARGTDTQYF
TGTGCCAGCAGCTCAGGACTAGCGCGGGGCACAGATACGCAGTATTTT
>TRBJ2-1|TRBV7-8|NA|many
CASSTLDEQFF
TGTGCCAGCAGCACATTGGACGAGCAGTTCTTC
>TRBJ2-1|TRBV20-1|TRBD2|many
CSASGLAGGGNQFF
TGCAGTGCTAGCGGACTAGCGGGGGGGGGGAATCAGTTCTTC
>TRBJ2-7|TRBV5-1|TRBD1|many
CASSLVPGGYEQYF
TGCGCCAGCAGCTTGGTTCCAGGGGGCTACGAGCAGTACTTC
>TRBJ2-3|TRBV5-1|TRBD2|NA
CASRLAGFDTQYF
TGCGCCAGCAGACTAGCGGGGTTTGATACGCAGTATTTT
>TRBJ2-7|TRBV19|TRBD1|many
CASSDRGEEQYF
TGTGCCAGTAGCGACAGGGGTGAAGAGCAGTACTTC
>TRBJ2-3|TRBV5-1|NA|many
CASSLETPTDTQYF
TGCGCCAGCAGCTTGGAAACCCCCACAGATACGCAGTATTTT
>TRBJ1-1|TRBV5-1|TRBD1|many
CASSSWDRKNTEAFF
TGCGCCAGCAGCTCCTGGGACAGGAAGAACACTGAAGCTTTCTTT
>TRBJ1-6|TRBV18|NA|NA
CASSPREVTYNSPLHF
TGTGCCAGCTCACCCCGTGAGGTCACCTATAATTCACCCCTCCACTTT
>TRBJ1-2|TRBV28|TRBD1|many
CASTHGTGDYGYTF
TGTGCCAGCACTCATGGGACAGGGGACTATGGCTACACCTTC
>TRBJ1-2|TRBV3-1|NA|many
CASSQRQSNYGYTF
TGTGCCAGCAGCCAGAGACAGTCTAACTATGGCTACACCTTC
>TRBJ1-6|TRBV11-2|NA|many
CASSPLKGGNSPLHF
TGTGCCAGCAGCCCTTTGAAGGGTGGTAATTCACCCCTCCACTTT
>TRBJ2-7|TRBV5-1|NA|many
CASRQDAASYEQYF
TGCGCCAGCCGTCAAGACGCGGCCTCCTACGAGCAGTACTTC
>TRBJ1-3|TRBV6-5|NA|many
CASMIRFSGNTIYF
TGTGCCAGCATGATCAGGTTCTCTGGAAACACCATATATTTT
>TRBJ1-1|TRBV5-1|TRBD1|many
CASSSNRGGMNTEAFF
TGCGCCAGCAGCAGTAACAGGGGTGGAATGAACACTGAAGCTTTCTTT
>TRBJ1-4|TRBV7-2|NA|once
CASSATVMGEKLFF
TGTGCCAGCAGCGCAACGGTGATGGGAGAAAAACTGTTTTTT
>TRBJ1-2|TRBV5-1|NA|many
CASSLQVSYGYTF
TGCGCCAGCAGCTTACAGGTTTCCTATGGCTACACCTTC
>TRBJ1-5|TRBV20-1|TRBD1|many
CSASPGDRGFNQPQHF
TGCAGTGCTAGCCCTGGGGACAGGGGCTTTAATCAGCCCCAGCATTTT
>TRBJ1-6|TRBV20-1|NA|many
CSANTGSSPLHF
TGCAGTGCTAATACAGGGTCTTCACCCCTCCACTTT